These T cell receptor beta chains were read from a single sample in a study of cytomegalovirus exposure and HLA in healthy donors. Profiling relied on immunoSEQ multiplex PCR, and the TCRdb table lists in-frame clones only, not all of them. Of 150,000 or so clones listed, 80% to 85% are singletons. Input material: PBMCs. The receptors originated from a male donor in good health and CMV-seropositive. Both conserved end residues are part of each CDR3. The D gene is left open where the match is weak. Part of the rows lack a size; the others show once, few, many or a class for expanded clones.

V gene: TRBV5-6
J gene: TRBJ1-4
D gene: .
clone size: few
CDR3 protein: CASSFDGLGRDEKLFF
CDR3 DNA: TGTGCCAGCAGCTTCGACGGACTAGGACGAGATGAAAAACTGTTTTTT

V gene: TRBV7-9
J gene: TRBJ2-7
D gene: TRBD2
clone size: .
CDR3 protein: CASSPLAAAYEQYF
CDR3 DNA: TGTGCCAGCAGCCCTCTAGCGGCGGCCTACGAGCAGTACTTC

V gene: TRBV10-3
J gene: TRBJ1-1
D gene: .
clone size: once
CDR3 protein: CATRGTRMNTEAFF
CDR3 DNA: TGTGCCACCAGGGGCACCCGAATGAACACTGAAGCTTTCTTT

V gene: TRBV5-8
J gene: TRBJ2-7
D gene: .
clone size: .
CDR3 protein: CASSLGQVYEQYF
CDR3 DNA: TGTGCCAGCAGCTTGGGACAGGTCTACGAGCAGTACTTC

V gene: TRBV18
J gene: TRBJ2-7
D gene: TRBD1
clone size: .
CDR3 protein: CASSPNRGPYEQYF
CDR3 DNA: TGTGCCAGCTCACCAAACAGGGGGCCGTACGAGCAGTACTTC

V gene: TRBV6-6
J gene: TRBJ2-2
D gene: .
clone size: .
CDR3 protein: CASSYLSPGRTGELFF
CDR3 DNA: TGTGCCAGCAGTTACCTTTCCCCAGGGCGGACCGGGGAGCTGTTTTTT

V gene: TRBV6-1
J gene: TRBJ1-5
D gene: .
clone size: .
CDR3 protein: CASGQVSNQPQHF
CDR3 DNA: TGTGCCAGCGGGCAAGTTAGCAATCAGCCCCAGCATTTT

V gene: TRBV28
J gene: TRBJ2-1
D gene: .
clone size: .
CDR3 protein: CASGASPEQFF
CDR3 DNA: TGTGCCAGCGGAGCCTCCCCTGAGCAGTTCTTC

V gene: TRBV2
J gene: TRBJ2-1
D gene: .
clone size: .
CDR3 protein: CANPPVGELNEQFF
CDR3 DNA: TGTGCCAACCCCCCCGTGGGAGAACTAAATGAGCAGTTCTTC

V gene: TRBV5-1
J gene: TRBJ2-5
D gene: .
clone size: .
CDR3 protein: CASSLQDWRETQYF
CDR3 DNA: TGCGCCAGCAGCCTCCAGGACTGGCGGGAGACCCAGTACTTC

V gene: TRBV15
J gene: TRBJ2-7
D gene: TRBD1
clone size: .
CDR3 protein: CATSRDRTGYYEQYF
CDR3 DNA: TGTGCCACCAGCAGAGATAGGACAGGGTATTACGAGCAGTACTTC

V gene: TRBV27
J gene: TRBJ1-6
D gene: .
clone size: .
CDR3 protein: CASSPLWTAGRLHF
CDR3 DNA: TGTGCCAGCAGTCCCCTCTGGACAGCGGGGCGCCTCCACTTT

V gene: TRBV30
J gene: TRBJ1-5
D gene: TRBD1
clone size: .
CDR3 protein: CAWSGTGQQPQHF
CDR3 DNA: TGTGCCTGGAGTGGGACAGGGCAACAGCCCCAGCATTTT

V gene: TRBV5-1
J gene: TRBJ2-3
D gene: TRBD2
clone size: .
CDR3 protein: CASSLGGGPDRGTDTQYF
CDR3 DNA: TGCGCCAGCAGCTTGGGGGGGGGACCCGACAGAGGCACAGATACGCAGTATTTT

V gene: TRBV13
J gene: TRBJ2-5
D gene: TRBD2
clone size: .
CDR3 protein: CASSLRLLAGGRETQYF
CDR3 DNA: TGTGCCAGCAGCCTCCGACTCCTGGCGGGGGGGCGAGAGACCCAGTACTTC

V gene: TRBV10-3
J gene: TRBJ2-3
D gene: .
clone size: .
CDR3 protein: CAISESKVLGTDTQYF
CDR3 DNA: TGTGCCATCAGTGAGTCGAAAGTCCTCGGGACAGATACGCAGTATTTT

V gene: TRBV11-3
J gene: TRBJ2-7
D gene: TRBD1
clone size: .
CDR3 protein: CASSPGTGSSYEQYF
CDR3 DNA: TGTGCCAGCAGCCCCGGGACAGGGAGCTCCTACGAGCAGTACTTC

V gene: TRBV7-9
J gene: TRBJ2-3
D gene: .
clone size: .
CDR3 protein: CASSRRDRRLTDTQYF
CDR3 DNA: TGTGCCAGCAGCCGGAGGGACAGACGGTTAACAGATACGCAGTATTTT

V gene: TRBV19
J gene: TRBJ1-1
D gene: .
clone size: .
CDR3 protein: CAARTGTQNTEAFF
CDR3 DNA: TGTGCCGCCAGAACCGGGACACAGAACACTGAAGCTTTCTTT

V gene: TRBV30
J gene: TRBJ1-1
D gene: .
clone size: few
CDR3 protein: CAWNLGPSNTEAFF
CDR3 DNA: TGTGCCTGGAACTTGGGCCCCTCGAACACTGAAGCTTTCTTT

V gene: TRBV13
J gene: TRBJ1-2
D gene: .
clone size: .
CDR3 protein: CASSFTQMTGRVPYGYTF
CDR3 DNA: TGTGCCAGCAGCTTCACTCAAATGACGGGCAGGGTTCCCTATGGCTACACCTTC